A single sample gave rise to the 32 T cell receptor beta chains below, sequenced in a study of blood T cells in healthy people across ages. Alongside a J-beta primer mix, a sample-barcoded 5' primer served in a second PCR lasting about 7 to 11 cycles. Each CDR3 protein is one row after TCRdb ran MiXCR on the 5' RACE reads. The sample lists 590,000 or so distinct CDR3 sequences, roughly 30% occurring once. Specimen: blood. The source is a woman aged 80 or older in good health.

A note on this clonotype: A read error may produce the germline difference seen at one junction end. The chain combines TRBV7-2 with TRBJ2-5, with unresolved D. The last part of the DNA fits TRBJ2-7 better; the J call may be wrong. Germline CDR1 SGHTA, CDR2 FQGNSA. CDR3 length: 15 residues. The chain's CDR3 is CAGSVSQDMGCEQYF. The CDR3 nucleotides are TGTGCCGGCAGCGTGTCCCAAGACATGGGCTGCGAGCAGTACTTC.

The V gene is TRBV7-9, the J gene TRBJ2-5; perhaps TRBD2 as D (6 bases). The germline V gene encodes CDR1 SEHNR and CDR2 FQNEAQ (reference sequence). This CDR3 is 16 amino acids long. Trimming took off 2 bases at V and 0 bases at J, with 13 bases between the two ends. This CDR3 reads CASSLRGGAHQETQYF. The CDR3 bases are TGTGCCAGCAGCTTACGAGGAGGGGCACACCAAGAGACCCAGTACTTC.

About this clonotype itself: This sequence may be a read error, since a much larger clone differs from it by one base. The chain couples TRBV3-1 to TRBJ2-1, with D hard to call. Trimming pared 2 bases from V and 10 bases from J, leaving 6 bases between. CDR1 and CDR2 (germline): LGHDT, YNNKEL (reference sequence). This CDR3 has 11 amino acids. CDR3 DNA sequence: TGTGCCAGCAGCCAAAACAGCGAGCAGTTCTTC. Protein: CASSQNSEQFF.

Concerning this clonotype itself: A much larger clone differs by one base, so this may be a read error. The chain couples TRBV20-1 to TRBJ2-1; 7 bases align to TRBD2. The J call may be faulty, since TRBJ2-7 better matches the DNA end. Germline V gene sequence: CDR1 DFQATT, CDR2 SNEGSKA (reference sequence). There are 16 residues in the CDR3. Written as DNA, the CDR3 is TGCAGTGCTAGAGATCAGCCCCTAGCGGACTACAATGAGCAGTACTTC. Translation gives CSARDQPLADYNEQYF.

The chain joins TRBV10-3 to TRBJ1-1, with D uncertain. Trimming left V 3 bases short and J 2 bases short, with 10 bases between. Germline CDR1 reads ENHRY; CDR2 reads SYGVKD. The length of the CDR3 is 14 residues. The CDR3 loop reads CAISENRENTEAFF. The CDR3 DNA is TGTGCCATCAGTGAAAACAGAGAAAACACTGAAGCTTTCTTT.

This clonotype came up a few times. One end of the junction fails to match germline, which may point to a read error. The chain joins TRBV7-2 to TRBJ2-2; D is perhaps TRBD2 (5 bases). The CDR3 contains 14 residues. From germline, CDR1 is SGHTA and CDR2 FQGNSA. CDR3 loop: CASSGYANTGERFF. DNA of the CDR3: TGTGCCAGCAGCGGCTACGCGAACACCGGGGAGCGGTTTTTT.

This clonotype was observed at least ten times. The J gene is TRBJ2-3, the V gene TRBV12-3 or TRBV12-4; TRBD2 matches 16 bases. With V trimmed by 0 bases and J by 7 bases, 10 bases remained unmatched. The length of the CDR3 is 19 residues. CDR3 protein: CASSLAPGTSGGARYTQYF. In DNA, the CDR3 is TGTGCCAGCAGTTTAGCGCCCGGGACTAGCGGGGGGGCCAGGTATACGCAGTATTTT.

This clonotype was recorded at least ten times. The chain couples TRBV7-3 to TRBJ2-3, with D maybe TRBD2 (6 bases). Germline values: CDR1 SGHTA, CDR2 FQGTGA. V gave up 5 bases and J gave up 3 bases, with 18 bases separating them. CDR3 length: 16 residues. The CDR3 loop reads CASSRGLPLGTDTQYF. CDR3 coding DNA: TGTGCCAGCAGCCGGGGACTTCCTCTCGGGACAGATACGCAGTATTTT.

This clonotype has ten or more counts. J is TRBJ2-1 and V is TRBV28; 7 bases align to TRBD1. Germline CDR1 and CDR2: MDHEN and SYDVKM. There are 15 residues in the CDR3. J lost 8 bases, V lost 3 bases, and 10 bases had no gene match. DNA of the CDR3: TGTGCCAGCAGTTTCTACCCCGGACAGGCGGATGAGCAGTTCTTC. Amino acid sequence: CASSFYPGQADEQFF.

The rearrangement joins TRBV5-6 to TRBJ1-2, with a weak D call TRBD1 (6 bases). V was cut by 0 bases and J by 4 bases, with 28 bases left in between. Germline loops: CDR1 SGHDT, CDR2 YYEEEE. The CDR3 loop spans 20 amino acids. In DNA form, the CDR3 reads TGTGCCAGCAGCTTGGTCTATACCGGGGACCGTCCCCTGGGGGCCTATGGCTACACCTTC. Translating gives CASSLVYTGDRPLGAYGYTF.

This clonotype appeared a few times. V usage is TRBV7-9 and J usage is TRBJ2-7; D gene ambiguous. V lost 6 bases and J 7 bases, leaving 7 bases between the germline ends. The CDR3 spans 10 residues. Germline V gene lookup returns CDR1 SEHNR and CDR2 FQNEAQ (reference sequence). CDR3 nucleotide sequence: TGTGCCAGCAGAGGAGAAGAGCAGTACTTC. Protein sequence: CASRGEEQYF.

In its sample, this clonotype was seen many times. V and J are TRBV12-3 or TRBV12-4 and TRBJ1-5; the D gene is possibly TRBD1 (6 bases). Trimming took off 6 bases at V and 3 bases at J, with 15 bases between the two ends. CDR3 length: 15 amino acids. CDR3: CASSKTTGLNQPQHF. The CDR3 region has the DNA TGTGCCAGCAGCAAAACGACAGGCCTCAATCAGCCCCAGCATTTT.

This clonotype was counted many times. V and J are TRBV4-3 and TRBJ1-2; TRBD1 matches 8 bases. The CDR3 sequence is 15 residues long. Germline V gene sequence: CDR1 LGHNA, CDR2 YSLEER. V lost 4 bases to trimming and J lost 4 bases; unmatched junction nucleotides: 8. This CDR3 is CASSLGQGRGYGYTF. CDR3 in DNA: TGCGCCAGCAGCCTAGGACAGGGACGCGGCTATGGCTACACCTTC.

J is TRBJ2-7 and V is TRBV2, with 10 bases that match TRBD2. Germline CDR1 reads SNHLY; CDR2 reads FYNNEI. The trim removed 7 bases at V and 5 bases at J, leaving 11 bases unmatched. This CDR3 contains 15 residues. CDR3 region: CASTISGGDYNEQYF. CDR3 DNA sequence: TGTGCCAGCACCATCAGCGGGGGGGATTACAACGAGCAGTACTTC.

A word on this clonotype: One end of the junction varies from germline; a read error may be responsible. The chain links TRBV6-2 or TRBV6-3 to TRBJ2-1, with no clear D. The CDR3 has 12 residues. CDR1 and CDR2 from the germline V gene are MNHEY and SVGEGT. CDR3 nucleotide sequence: TGCGCCAGCAGTTACTCTTGGGATGAGCAGTTCTTC. This encodes CASSYSWDEQFF.

This clonotype was recorded many times. V is TRBV20-1 and J is TRBJ2-3; D is possibly TRBD2 (6 bases). The germline gives CDR1 DFQATT, CDR2 SNEGSKA (reference sequence). The length of the CDR3 is 14 residues. The V end lost 3 bases, the J end lost 2 bases, and 12 bases lay between the germline ends. The CDR3 bases are TGCAGTGCTAGTTTGGGGGGTCCCACAGATACGCAGTATTTT. Translating gives CSASLGGPTDTQYF.

Ten or more counts support this clonotype. This chain joins TRBV7-2 and TRBJ2-7; D ambiguous. V shed 5 bases and J shed 3 bases, with 11 bases lying between them. The CDR3 contains 13 residues. Germline assignment: CDR1 SGHTA and CDR2 FQGNSA. The CDR3 sequence: CASSPDGFYEQYF. CDR3 nucleotides: TGTGCCAGCAGCCCGGACGGATTCTACGAGCAGTACTTC.

There are many counts of this clonotype. The chain recombines TRBV4-1 with TRBJ2-5, with 7 bases fitting TRBD1. The trim removed 0 bases at V and 4 bases at J, leaving 8 bases unmatched. CDR3 length: 16 amino acids. Germline CDR1 reads MGHRA; CDR2 reads YSYEKL. DNA of the CDR3: TGCGCCAGCAGCCAAGATCCCCAACAGGGGCGAGAGACCCAGTACTTC. The encoded protein is CASSQDPQQGRETQYF.

Notes on this clonotype: A much bigger clone sits one base away, suggesting this may be a read error. The V and J genes are TRBV29-1 and TRBJ1-2; no reliable D call. This CDR3 comprises 12 residues. The V gene's germline CDR1 is SQVTM and CDR2 ANQGSEA. The CDR3 loop reads CSGESPGDGYTF. The CDR3 DNA reads as TGCAGCGGTGAAAGCCCCGGGGATGGCTACACCTTC.

This clonotype showed up just a few times. The chain has TRBV27 and TRBJ2-7; the D call may be TRBD1 or TRBD2 (6 bases each). CDR1 is MNHEY, CDR2 SMNVEV, per germline (reference sequence). V was pared by 10 bases and J by 3 bases, with 25 bases between. CDR3 length: 16 residues. The CDR3 loop reads CAIQKRRGAKDYEQYF. The CDR3 region has the DNA TGTGCCATCCAGAAGAGGAGGGGGGCCAAAGACTACGAGCAGTACTTC.

Many counts were recorded for this clonotype. The chain couples TRBV6-1 to TRBJ1-2; D is unclear. CDR1 is MNHNS and CDR2 is SASEGT in the germline V gene. The CDR3 has 12 amino acids. Trimming took off 6 bases at V and 5 bases at J, with 10 bases between the two ends. DNA for the CDR3: TGTGCCAGCAGGCTGACGGATTATGGCTACACCTTC. This encodes CASRLTDYGYTF.

This clonotype has a count of ten or more. The chain uses TRBV6-1 and TRBJ1-5; 9 bases map to TRBD1. V was clipped by 6 bases and J by 2 bases; unmatched bases: 5. Germline CDR1 reads MNHNS; CDR2 reads SASEGT. This CDR3 comprises 15 residues. The DNA for the CDR3 is TGTGCCAGCAGGGCCCGGACAGGGGGCAATCAGCCCCAGCATTTT. Translation: CASRARTGGNQPQHF.

This clonotype has at least ten counts. The J gene is TRBJ2-3, the V gene TRBV2; D possibly corresponds to TRBD1 (6 bases). Germline V gives CDR1 SNHLY, CDR2 FYNNEI. The V end lost 8 bases, the J end lost 2 bases, and 17 bases lay between the germline ends. The CDR3 sequence is 15 residues long. In DNA, the CDR3 is TGTGCCAGCTGCGGTTTGTGGACAGCCACAGATACGCAGTATTTT. As protein: CASCGLWTATDTQYF.

On this clonotype itself: A much larger clone lies one base from this, so it may be a read error. This likely comes from a read error, as the CDR3 has no conserved phenylalanine or tryptophan at its end. The chain combines TRBV7-2 with TRBJ2-3; TRBD2 agrees at 7 bases. V was pared by 4 bases and J by 2 bases, with 3 bases of the junction left unmatched. This CDR3 contains 14 residues. Germline V gene data show CDR1 as SGHTA and CDR2 as FQGNSA. The CDR3 DNA follows: TGTGCCAGCAGCTCTGGGACTATCACAGATACGCAGTATGTT. As protein: CASSSGTITDTQYV.

Only one count was recorded for this clonotype. The chain recombines TRBV5-1 with TRBJ2-1, with D possibly matching TRBD2 (6 bases). The length of the CDR3 is 16 residues. Deletions cut 6 bases from V and 4 bases from J, with 20 bases between. Germline V gene data show CDR1 as SGHRS and CDR2 as YFSETQ. The CDR3 DNA reads TGCGCCAGCAACCCTGTCAGAGGGGACTTTTACAATGAGCAGTTCTTC. It is translated as CASNPVRGDFYNEQFF.

The rearrangement joins TRBV7-9 to TRBJ2-1; a possible D gene is TRBD1 (5 bases). Germline CDR1 is SEHNR and CDR2 is FQNEAQ (reference sequence). Deletions cut 5 bases from V and 8 bases from J, with 16 bases between. The CDR3 is 14 residues long. CDR3 loop: CASSRGQGVDEQFF. CDR3 coding DNA: TGTGCCAGCAGCCGTGGACAAGGGGTTGATGAGCAGTTCTTC. Variable domain in full (rest from reference TRBV7-9 and TRBJ2-1): DTGVSQNPRHKITKRGQNVTFRCDPISEHNRLYWYRQTLGQGPEFLTYFQNEAQLEKSRLLSDRFSAERPKGSFSTLEIQRTEQGDSAMYLCASSRGQGVDEQFFGPGTRLTVL.

This chain joins TRBV29-1 and TRBJ2-1; D might be TRBD1 (6 bases). V lost 7 bases and J lost 2, with 15 bases in between. Germline CDR1 and CDR2: SQVTM and ANQGSEA. The CDR3 runs to 14 residues. The DNA for the CDR3 is TGCAGCGCCCCGAAAGGGGGAACCTACAATGAGCAGTTCTTC. It translates to CSAPKGGTYNEQFF.

Concerning this clonotype itself: Given a much more abundant clone one base away, this may be a read error. This chain connects TRBV11-2 to TRBJ2-7; either TRBD1 or TRBD2 may supply D (5 bases each). The germline V gene has CDR1 SGHAT and CDR2 FQNNGV. The CDR3 totals 15 residues. V was cut by 2 bases and J by 4 bases, with 15 bases left in between. CDR3 DNA sequence: TGTGCCAGCAGCTTAAGCCAGGGACGGTCTTACGAGCAGTACTTC. Translation: CASSLSQGRSYEQYF.

This clonotype occurred many times. CDR3 in amino acids: CASTDAATRDEKLFF. The DNA of the CDR3 is TGTGCCAGCACCGATGCAGCGACTCGCGATGAAAAACTGTTTTTT. The chain employs TRBV2 and TRBJ1-4; no reliable D call. The CDR3 is 15 residues long. Germline V gives CDR1 SNHLY, CDR2 FYNNEI. Trimming took off 7 bases at V and 6 bases at J, with 18 bases between the two ends. The variable domain in full, completed from reference TRBV2 and TRBJ1-4, reads EPEVTQTPSHQVTQMGQEVILRCVPISNHLYFYWYRQILGQKVEFLVSFYNNEISEKSEIFDDQFSVERPDGSNFTLKIRSTKLEDSAMYFCASTDAATRDEKLFFGSGTQLSVL.

This clonotype was recorded at least ten times. V usage is TRBV15 and J usage is TRBJ2-1; unclear D gene. Germline CDR1 is LNHNV and CDR2 is YYDKDF (reference sequence). Trimming shortened V by 0 bases and J by 6 bases, and 6 bases separated the two germline ends. This CDR3 is built from 13 residues. CDR3 DNA sequence: TGTGCCACCAGCAGAGATTTTGGCAATGAGCAGTTCTTC. Its translation: CATSRDFGNEQFF.

This chain links TRBV29-1 with TRBJ2-1, with a tentative D call TRBD1 (5 bases). Germline CDR1 and CDR2: SQVTM and ANQGSEA. The V end lost 0 bases, the J end lost 0 bases, and 18 bases lay between the germline ends. The CDR3 runs 18 residues. The CDR3 sequence: CSVEDRTWGTNSYNEQFF. The DNA for the CDR3 is TGCAGCGTTGAAGATCGTACGTGGGGCACCAACTCCTACAATGAGCAGTTCTTC.

This chain links TRBV6-1 with TRBJ2-1, with 13 bases lining up with TRBD2. Trimming at V came to 6 bases and at J to 1 base, leaving 12 bases not matched to a gene. The CDR3 contains 19 residues. Germline V gene sequence: CDR1 MNHNS, CDR2 SASEGT. In DNA form, the CDR3 reads TGTGCCAGCAGACGATTCCGGACTAGCGGGAGTCGGTCCTACAATGAGCAGTTCTTC. Its protein is CASRRFRTSGSRSYNEQFF.